Below, 14 T cell receptor beta chains from the same sample are listed, as sequenced in a study of Graves' ophthalmopathy and Graves' hyperthyroidism. Amplified material comprised TCR beta CDR3 regions derived from RNA transcripts. Second-round multiplex PCR followed a first-round RT-PCR using HTBI primers. One entry per CDR3 protein, called by TCRdb with MiXCR from the multiplex PCR reads. The table has over a million distinct CDR3 sequences, about two fifths seen once. The source material was peripheral blood or thyroid tissue (not recorded which). These receptors came from an adult man with Graves' hyperthyroidism.

This clonotype was found a few times. This sequence joins TRBV7-9 and TRBJ2-5; TRBD1 agrees at 8 bases. CDR3 length: 16 amino acids. Germline CDR1 reads SEHNR; CDR2 reads FQNEAQ (reference sequence). The V and J ends lost 5 bases and 5 bases, in that order; junction bases with no gene match: 13. This CDR3 reads CASSPARTGLWETQYF. CDR3 sequence (DNA): TGTGCCAGCAGCCCGGCTAGGACAGGGCTATGGGAGACCCAGTACTTC.

This clonotype was recorded many times. The chain joins TRBV29-1 to TRBJ2-7, with D tentatively TRBD1 or TRBD2 (5 bases each). The germline V and J ends were trimmed by 4 bases and 6 bases, with 19 bases remaining between them. CDR3 length: 14 amino acids. CDR1 is SQVTM, CDR2 ANQGSEA, per germline. The CDR3 sequence is CSVVMLAGTGEQYF. For the CDR3, the DNA is TGCAGCGTTGTCATGTTGGCAGGGACGGGCGAGCAGTACTTC.

As to this clonotype: This sequence may be a read error, since a much larger clone differs from it by one base. The rearrangement uses TRBV4-2 and TRBJ1-6; 10 bases align to TRBD1. Trimming took 0 bases from V and 9 from J; bases not matched to a gene: 5. CDR3 length equals 16 residues. Germline CDR1 LGHNA, CDR2 YNFKEQ. The CDR3 reads CASSQDSGQGSSPLHF. The CDR3 region has the DNA TGTGCCAGCAGCCAAGATTCGGGACAGGGGAGTTCACCCCTCCACTTT.

This clonotype has ten or more counts. The V call is TRBV5-1, the J call TRBJ2-2; D call uncertain. V dropped 5 bases and J dropped 1 base, with 6 bases sitting between them. There are 13 residues in the CDR3. Germline V gene data show CDR1 as SGHRS and CDR2 as YFSETQ. The CDR3 DNA sequence: TGCGCCAGCAGGTCCCGGAACACCGGGGAGCTGTTTTTT. Translation: CASRSRNTGELFF. The whole variable domain, remainder taken from reference TRBV5-1 and TRBJ2-2, is KAGVTQTPRYLIKTRGQQVTLSCSPISGHRSVSWYQQTPGQGLQFLFEYFSETQRNKGNFPGRFSGRQFSNSRSEMNVSTLELGDSALYLCASRSRNTGELFFGEGSRLTVL.

In this sample, this clonotype turned up a few times. At one end, the junction sequence differs from germline, possibly due to a read error. The gene calls are TRBV10-3 and TRBJ2-7; tentative D call: TRBD1 (6 bases). The CDR3 contains 14 residues. Germline CDR1 and CDR2: ENHRY and SYGVKD. The CDR3 DNA follows: TGTGCCAGCAGTAAGACAGGTTTCTCCTACGAGCAGTACTTC. Translation: CASSKTGFSYEQYF.

In its sample, this clonotype was seen a few times. This chain uses TRBV9 with TRBJ1-1, with D possibly being TRBD1 (5 bases). Per the germline V gene, CDR1 is SGDLS and CDR2 is YYNGEE. The CDR3 extends over 14 amino acids. Trimming pared 4 bases from V and 3 bases from J, leaving 13 bases between. Here the CDR3 reads CASSLGTPHTEAFF. The CDR3 DNA sequence: TGTGCCAGCAGCTTGGGGACCCCGCACACTGAAGCTTTCTTT.

This clonotype was seen ten or more times. The rearrangement links TRBV10-3 to TRBJ2-7; D is unresolved. Per germline, CDR1 ENHRY and CDR2 SYGVKD. Trimming left V 9 bases short and J 6 bases short, with 24 bases between. The CDR3 extends over 15 amino acids. The CDR3 coding sequence is TGTGCCATGTCCAGAGAAAGGCCGTCTTCCGGCGAGCAGTACTTC. This translates into CAMSRERPSSGEQYF.

The V gene is TRBV12-3 or TRBV12-4, the J gene TRBJ1-2; the match to TRBD1 covers 7 bases. This CDR3 is built from 15 residues. V lost 6 bases to trimming and J lost 6 bases; unmatched junction nucleotides: 13. CDR3 sequence (DNA): TGTGCCAGCAGGGACAGGCTCCGAGCCCCGCATGGCTACACCTTC. Its translation: CASRDRLRAPHGYTF.

In this sample, this clonotype turned up once. The V call is TRBV9, the J call TRBJ1-2; TRBD1 matches 7 bases. The CDR3 totals 14 residues. With 3 bases clipped from V and 4 bases from J, the junction kept 6 bases outside the gene matches. CDR1 is SGDLS, CDR2 YYNGEE, per germline. The CDR3 region has the DNA TGTGCCAGCAGCGCAGGGGGGGGTCGCTATGGCTACACCTTC. It translates to CASSAGGGRYGYTF.

A remark on this clonotype: This could be a read error, since a much larger clone is one nucleotide away. The V call is TRBV7-2, the J call TRBJ2-2, with D perhaps TRBD1 (6 bases). This CDR3 has 14 residues. Germline loops: CDR1 SGHTA, CDR2 FQGNSA. The CDR3 DNA is TGTGCCAACAGCCAGCGTACAGGGCTCGGGGAGCTGTTTTTT. Amino acids: CANSQRTGLGELFF.

This chain uses TRBV20-1 with TRBJ1-5; D is perhaps TRBD1 (5 bases). The V end lost 2 bases, the J end lost 0 bases, and 11 bases lay between the germline ends. CDR1 is DFQATT, CDR2 SNEGSKA, per germline (reference sequence). CDR3 size: 15 residues. The chain's CDR3 is CSARPATDSNQPQHF. The CDR3, as DNA: TGCAGTGCTAGACCTGCGACAGATAGCAATCAGCCCCAGCATTTT.

To note about this clonotype: Compared with germline, one end of the junction differs, possibly owing to a read error. The rearrangement uses TRBV7-2 and TRBJ2-7, with D tentatively TRBD2 (6 bases). The CDR3 sequence is 12 residues long. CDR1 and CDR2 (germline): SGHTA, FQGNSA. DNA for the CDR3: TGCGCCAGCAGTGACCCGGGGGAAGAGCAGTACTTC. Translation: CASSDPGEEQYF.

This clonotype was seen many times. The J gene is TRBJ1-5, the V gene TRBV12-3 or TRBV12-4; no clear D gene. This CDR3 is built from 12 residues. Trimming cost V 5 bases and J 5 bases, with 7 bases left between them. This CDR3 reads CASSTMDQPQHF. CDR3 nucleotide sequence: TGTGCCAGCAGTACCATGGATCAGCCCCAGCATTTT.

This clonotype was detected a few times. This may arise from a read error, as a much more abundant clone is one base away. V gene TRBV10-1 combines with J gene TRBJ2-2; possibly TRBD1 for D (6 bases). Germline V lookup: CDR1 WNHNN, CDR2 SYGVQD (reference sequence). With 8 bases removed from V and 0 bases from J, the gap between germline ends came to 13 bases. The CDR3 sequence is 15 residues long. The CDR3 sequence is CASSQRTANTGELFF. The CDR3 DNA is TGCGCCAGCTCTCAGAGGACAGCGAACACCGGGGAGCTGTTTTTT.